This TCR beta chain derives from a study of Graves' ophthalmopathy and Graves' hyperthyroidism. Study information: Specimen type is peripheral blood, obtained at initial diagnosis before any treatment. Study-wide results and caveats: Blood contained most expanded thyroid clonotypes exceeding 0.001 frequency. With a specificity of around 77% and a sensitivity of just under 71%, the model predicted ophthalmopathy progression.

Lactation, pregnancy, uncontrolled infections and other autoimmune diseases were all grounds for excluding patients. Trimming removed 1 base from V and 2 bases from J, with 3 bases in between. This CDR3 has 12 residues. The germline V gene encodes CDR1 MNHNS and CDR2 SASEGT. Researchers took RNA transcripts and amplified TCR beta CDR3 regions from them. RT-PCR in the first round used HTBI primers; a second-round multiplex PCR followed. In TCRdb, the multiplex PCR reads were re-called with MiXCR into one record per CDR3 protein. The sample records 300,000 to 400,000 distinct CDR3 sequences, 17% being singletons. Ten or more counts support this clonotype. Its specificity is unknown.

This TCR was recovered from an adult man with Graves' ophthalmopathy. This chain connects TRBV6-1 to TRBJ2-7; D not resolved. The sequenced sample consisted of peripheral blood. CDR3 nucleotide sequence: TGTGCCAGCAGTGAAGTTGCCTACGAGCAGTACTTC. It yields the protein CASSEVAYEQYF.